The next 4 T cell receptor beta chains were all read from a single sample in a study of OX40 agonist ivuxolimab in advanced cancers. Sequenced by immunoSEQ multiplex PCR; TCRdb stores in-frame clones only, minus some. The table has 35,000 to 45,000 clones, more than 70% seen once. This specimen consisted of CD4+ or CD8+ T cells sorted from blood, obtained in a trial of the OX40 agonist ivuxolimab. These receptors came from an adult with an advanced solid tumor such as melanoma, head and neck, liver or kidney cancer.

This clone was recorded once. Written as DNA, the CDR3 is TGTGCCAGTAGTATAGACCTCGGACAGATCCTCTATGGCTACACCTTC. This translates into CASSIDLGQILYGYTF. The V gene is TRBV19, the J gene TRBJ1-2; tentative D call: TRBD1 (6 bases). CDR3 length: 16 amino acids. Germline V gives CDR1 LNHDA, CDR2 SQIVND (reference sequence). Trimming pared 0 bases from V and 4 bases from J, leaving 15 bases between.

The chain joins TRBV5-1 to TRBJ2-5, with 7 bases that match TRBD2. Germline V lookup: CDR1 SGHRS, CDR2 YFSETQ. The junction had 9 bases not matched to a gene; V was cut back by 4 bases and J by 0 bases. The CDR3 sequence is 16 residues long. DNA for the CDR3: TGCGCCAGCAGCCTCAATACGGGAGGAGACCAAGAGACCCAGTACTTC. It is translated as CASSLNTGGDQETQYF.

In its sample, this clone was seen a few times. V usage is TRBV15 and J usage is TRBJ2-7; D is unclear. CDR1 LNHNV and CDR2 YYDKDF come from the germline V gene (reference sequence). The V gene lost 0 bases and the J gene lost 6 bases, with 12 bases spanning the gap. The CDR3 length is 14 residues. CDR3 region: CATSRDSEGPEQYF. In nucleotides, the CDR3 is TGTGCCACCAGCAGAGATTCGGAAGGCCCCGAGCAGTACTTC.

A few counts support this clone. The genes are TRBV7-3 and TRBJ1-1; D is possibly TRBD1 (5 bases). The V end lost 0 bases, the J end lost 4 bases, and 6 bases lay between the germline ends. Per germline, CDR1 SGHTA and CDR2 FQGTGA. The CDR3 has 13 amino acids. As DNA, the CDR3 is TGTGCCAGCAGCTTAACGGGGGGCACTGAAGCTTTCTTT. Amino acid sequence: CASSLTGGTEAFF. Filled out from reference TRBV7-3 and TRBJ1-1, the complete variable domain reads GAGVSQTPSNKVTEKGKYVELRCDPISGHTALYWYRQSLGQGPEFLIYFQGTGAADDSGLPNDRFFAVRPEGSVSTLKIQRTERGDSAVYLCASSLTGGTEAFFGQGTRLTVV.